A single sample gave rise to the 24 T cell receptor beta chains below, sequenced in a study of shared clonotypes between healthy human individuals. Measured with immunoSEQ multiplex PCR; TCRdb has only the in-frame clones, and not every one. The table lists about 320,000 clones, roughly 84% of them singletons. The sample was memory CD8+ T cells sorted from blood. The sample's subset: CD45RO+ cells pooled with CCR7-negative TemRA cells. The receptors stem from a man aged 18 to 30 in good health.

The chain combines TRBV29-1 with TRBJ2-3; TRBD2 might be the D (5 bases). This CDR3 comprises 14 residues. The V gene's germline CDR1 is SQVTM and CDR2 ANQGSEA. V was trimmed by 2 bases and J by 8 bases, leaving 17 bases between them. CDR3: CSVEFGLGSGTQYF. The CDR3 nucleotides are TGCAGCGTTGAATTTGGACTGGGGAGCGGTACGCAGTATTTT.

The chain recombines TRBV7-9 with TRBJ2-1; D uncertain. V lost 4 bases and J lost 8, with 9 bases in between. From germline, CDR1 is SEHNR and CDR2 FQNEAQ (reference sequence). The CDR3 loop spans 12 amino acids. CDR3 protein: CASSSARDEQFF. Written as DNA, the CDR3 is TGTGCCAGCAGCTCAGCTAGGGATGAGCAGTTCTTC. Together with reference TRBV7-9 and TRBJ2-1, the CDR3 gives the full variable domain: DTGVSQNPRHKITKRGQNVTFRCDPISEHNRLYWYRQTLGQGPEFLTYFQNEAQLEKSRLLSDRFSAERPKGSFSTLEIQRTEQGDSAMYLCASSSARDEQFFGPGTRLTVL.

The chain uses TRBV4-1 and TRBJ2-7; no clear D. The CDR3 has 13 residues. Trimming pared 6 bases from V and 2 bases from J, leaving 11 bases between. The germline V gene has CDR1 MGHRA and CDR2 YSYEKL. Here the CDR3 DNA reads TGCGCCAGCAGTCAGACACCTACCTACGAGCAGTACTTC. It codes for CASSQTPTYEQYF.

The rearrangement joins TRBV15 to TRBJ2-3; D is unresolved. CDR3 length equals 14 residues. Deletions cut 8 bases from V and 0 bases from J, with 12 bases between. Germline CDR1 and CDR2: LNHNV and YYDKDF (reference sequence). The CDR3 region has the DNA TGTGCCACCGAAACGGTCGGTAGCACAGATACGCAGTATTTT. Protein product: CATETVGSTDTQYF.

V is TRBV15 and J is TRBJ2-1; D not resolved. CDR1 and CDR2 from the germline V gene are LNHNV and YYDKDF (reference sequence). The length of the CDR3 is 15 residues. The ends were cut back, 0 bases at V and 8 bases at J, with 14 bases in the middle. CDR3 coding DNA: TGTGCCACCAGCAGAGATCTCGCGTCGATAGATGAGCAGTTCTTC. It translates to CATSRDLASIDEQFF.

The V call is TRBV5-1, the J call TRBJ2-4; TRBD1 agrees at 8 bases. CDR3 size: 16 residues. Trimming took 6 bases from V and 0 from J; bases not matched to a gene: 8. Germline values: CDR1 SGHRS, CDR2 YFSETQ. The CDR3 DNA follows: TGCGCCAGCATTCTCGGGACAGGATTAGCCAAAAACATTCAGTACTTC. It translates to CASILGTGLAKNIQYF.

The V call is TRBV5-1, the J call TRBJ1-4; 7 nucleotides line up with TRBD1. This CDR3 is 18 amino acids long. Germline V gene data show CDR1 as SGHRS and CDR2 as YFSETQ. The V gene end was trimmed by 3 bases and the J gene end by 5 bases; junction bases not matched to a gene: 16. The CDR3 nucleotides read TGCGCCAGCAGCTCCGGACAGGTAAAAAGGGCGCGGAATGAAAAACTGTTTTTT. Translating gives CASSSGQVKRARNEKLFF.

The chain has TRBV27 and TRBJ2-1, with 9 bases lining up with TRBD2. CDR3 length: 16 amino acids. Germline V gene lookup returns CDR1 MNHEY and CDR2 SMNVEV (reference sequence). V lost 5 bases, J lost 7 bases, and 12 bases stayed unmatched. In nucleotides, the CDR3 is TGTGCCAGCAGTACCTCTAGCGGGACAATTTTAAATGAGCAGTTCTTC. Residues: CASSTSSGTILNEQFF.

The rearrangement links TRBV13 to TRBJ2-5; 7 positions agree with TRBD1. The CDR3 covers 15 residues. V dropped 5 bases and J dropped 4; count of bases not matched to a gene: 10. Germline loops: CDR1 PRHDT, CDR2 FYEKMQ (reference sequence). CDR3 sequence reads: CASSAREGASETQYF. The CDR3 coding sequence is TGTGCCAGCAGCGCCCGCGAGGGGGCCTCAGAGACCCAGTACTTC.

The rearrangement uses TRBV27 and TRBJ2-7, with no clear D. The germline gives CDR1 MNHEY, CDR2 SMNVEV (reference sequence). The CDR3 totals 15 residues. The V and J ends lost 2 bases and 0 bases respectively, with 11 bases between them. As DNA, the CDR3 is TGTGCCAGCAGTTTAACTTCGGACGTCTCCTACGAGCAGTACTTC. As protein: CASSLTSDVSYEQYF.

The genes are TRBV5-4 and TRBJ2-7, with D maybe TRBD1 (6 bases). V lost 0 bases and J lost 4, with 23 bases in between. The CDR3 length is 18 residues. Germline loops: CDR1 SGHNT, CDR2 YYREEE (reference sequence). This chain's CDR3 is CASSLEPPTGLAAYEQYF. CDR3 nucleotide sequence: TGTGCCAGCAGCTTGGAGCCCCCCACAGGGCTTGCGGCGTACGAGCAGTACTTC.

The chain has TRBV6-6 and TRBJ2-2; TRBD1 might be the D (6 bases). This CDR3 is built from 15 residues. The V gene's germline CDR1 is MNHNY and CDR2 SVGAGI (reference sequence). Trimming pared 5 bases from V and 4 bases from J, leaving 14 bases between. CDR3 DNA sequence: TGTGCCAGCAGTACATGGGACACCGCCACCGGGGAGCTGTTTTTT. Residues: CASSTWDTATGELFF.

This clone occurred a few times. The chain recombines TRBV5-5 with TRBJ1-6; D remains unclear. This CDR3 is built from 17 residues. Germline CDR1 is SGHKS and CDR2 is YYEKEE (reference sequence). V shed 3 bases and J shed 0 bases, with 13 bases lying between them. In DNA form, the CDR3 reads TGTGCCAGCAGCTCCCCGGGCAGGATCTCCTATAATTCACCCCTCCACTTT. The encoded protein is CASSSPGRISYNSPLHF.

CDR3 nucleotides: TGTGCCAGCAGTAGCGGGAGCAGCTCCTACAATGAGCAGTTCTTC. Its protein product is CASSSGSSSYNEQFF. This chain joins TRBV27 and TRBJ2-1, with 8 bases lining up with TRBD2. The CDR3 is 15 residues long. Germline values: CDR1 MNHEY, CDR2 SMNVEV (reference sequence). Trimming removed 5 bases from V and 0 bases from J; junction bases left unmatched: 3.

The rearrangement uses TRBV19 and TRBJ1-5; D call uncertain. The CDR3 totals 13 residues. CDR1 is LNHDA, CDR2 SQIVND, per germline (reference sequence). The V gene lost 6 bases and the J gene lost 3 bases, with 9 bases spanning the gap. The CDR3 here is CASRGLNNQPQHF. CDR3 DNA: TGTGCCAGTAGGGGGTTGAACAATCAGCCCCAGCATTTT.

This clone was recorded a few times. The V gene is TRBV9, the J gene TRBJ2-7, with TRBD2 identical over 7 bases. Germline CDR1 reads SGDLS; CDR2 reads YYNGEE. V shed 3 bases and J 7 bases; nucleotides not matched to a gene: 13. This CDR3 has 15 amino acids. The CDR3 DNA reads TGTGCCAGCAGCGGAACGGGACTACCTTACGAGGAGCAGTACTTC. This translates into CASSGTGLPYEEQYF.

This rearrangement joins TRBV11-2 to TRBJ2-7; D is unresolved. This CDR3 contains 15 residues. The germline V and J ends were trimmed by 0 bases and 1 base, with 10 bases remaining between them. In germline, CDR1 is SGHAT, CDR2 FQNNGV. CDR3 in amino acids: CASSLDRVPSYEQYF. The CDR3 region has the DNA TGTGCCAGCAGCTTAGATCGGGTACCATCCTACGAGCAGTACTTC. The full variable domain, with the rest looked up from reference TRBV11-2 and TRBJ2-7, is EAGVAQSPRYKIIEKRQSVAFWCNPISGHATLYWYQQILGQGPKLLIQFQNNGVVDDSQLPKDRFSAERLKGVDSTLKIQPAKLEDSAVYLCASSLDRVPSYEQYFGPGTRLTVT.

This rearrangement joins TRBV2 to TRBJ2-2; 7 nucleotides match TRBD1. Germline V gene sequence: CDR1 SNHLY, CDR2 FYNNEI. The CDR3 totals 15 residues. The V segment lost 6 bases and the J segment 0 bases; nucleotides outside the gene matches: 4. CDR3 protein: CASRTGDTNTGELFF. Written as DNA, the CDR3 is TGTGCCAGCAGAACAGGGGACACGAACACCGGGGAGCTGTTTTTT.

This chain links TRBV2 with TRBJ2-3, with D possibly being TRBD2 (6 bases). Looked up from germline, CDR1 is SNHLY and CDR2 is FYNNEI. This CDR3 comprises 16 residues. Trimming pared 5 bases from V and 1 base from J, leaving 16 bases between. In nucleotides, the CDR3 is TGTGCCAGCAGTCCGACAGCGGGTCTTCGCACAGATACGCAGTATTTT. Protein product: CASSPTAGLRTDTQYF.

The J gene is TRBJ2-7, the V gene TRBV27; D is unclear. The CDR3 sequence is 14 residues long. Trimming shortened V by 0 bases and J by 3 bases, and 9 bases separated the two germline ends. CDR1 and CDR2 (germline): MNHEY, SMNVEV (reference sequence). The CDR3 reads CASSLSVRNYEQYF. The CDR3 bases are TGTGCCAGCAGTTTATCGGTTAGAAACTACGAGCAGTACTTC.

The chain recombines TRBV27 with TRBJ2-7, with D perhaps TRBD2 (6 bases). The germline V gene encodes CDR1 MNHEY and CDR2 SMNVEV (reference sequence). Trimming pared 4 bases from V and 2 bases from J, leaving 12 bases between. The CDR3 consists of 14 residues. CDR3 region: CASSSTGTPYEQYF. The CDR3 coding sequence is TGTGCCAGCAGTTCGACCGGGACTCCCTACGAGCAGTACTTC.

The gene calls are TRBV27 and TRBJ1-6; the D is unclear. CDR1 is MNHEY, CDR2 SMNVEV, per germline (reference sequence). This CDR3 is built from 12 residues. V lost 4 bases and J lost 11, with 9 bases in between. CDR3 amino acids: CASSSIPAPLHF. The CDR3 nucleotides read TGTGCCAGCAGTTCCATACCGGCACCCCTCCACTTT.

In this sample, this clone turned up once. The V call is TRBV4-3, the J call TRBJ1-2, with TRBD1 as a possible D gene (5 bases). V was clipped by 0 bases and J by 6 bases, with 14 bases between them. The length of the CDR3 is 15 residues. Germline V CDR1 and CDR2: LGHNA, YSLEER. CDR3 protein: CASSQEGETGDGYTF. DNA for the CDR3: TGCGCCAGCAGCCAAGAGGGAGAAACAGGCGATGGCTACACCTTC.

This clone was detected a few times. The gene calls are TRBV18 and TRBJ2-7, with D possibly TRBD2 on 5 matching bases. V was cut by 1 base and J by 2 bases, with 15 bases left in between. Germline CDR1 and CDR2: KGHSH and LQKENI. This CDR3 spans 16 amino acids. The CDR3 sequence is CASSPLQRSTPYEQYF. The CDR3 nucleotides read TGTGCCAGCTCACCACTTCAGCGGAGCACACCCTACGAGCAGTACTTC.